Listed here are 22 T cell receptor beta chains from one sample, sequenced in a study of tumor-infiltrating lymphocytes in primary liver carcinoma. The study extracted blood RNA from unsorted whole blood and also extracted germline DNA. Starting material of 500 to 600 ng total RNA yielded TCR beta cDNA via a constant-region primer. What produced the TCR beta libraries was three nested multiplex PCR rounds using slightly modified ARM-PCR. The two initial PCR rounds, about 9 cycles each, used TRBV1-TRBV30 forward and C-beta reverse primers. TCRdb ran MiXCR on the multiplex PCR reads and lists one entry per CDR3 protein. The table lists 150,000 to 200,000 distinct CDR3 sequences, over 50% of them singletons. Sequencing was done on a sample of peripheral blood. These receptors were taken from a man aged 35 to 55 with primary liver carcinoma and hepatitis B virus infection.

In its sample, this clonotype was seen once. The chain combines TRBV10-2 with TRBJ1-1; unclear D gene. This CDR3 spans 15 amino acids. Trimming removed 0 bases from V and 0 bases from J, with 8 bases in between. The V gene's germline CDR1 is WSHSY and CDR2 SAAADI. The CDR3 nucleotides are TGCGCCAGCAGTGAGTCGAGCAGTGTGAACACTGAAGCTTTCTTT. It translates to CASSESSSVNTEAFF.

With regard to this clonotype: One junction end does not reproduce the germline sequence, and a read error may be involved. The DNA for the CDR3 is TGCAGCGTTTGGAGTCAGGATGGCTACATCTTC. It specifies CSVWSQDGYIF. The chain joins TRBV29-1 to TRBJ1-2; D ambiguous. This CDR3 region has 11 residues. Germline V lookup: CDR1 SQVTM, CDR2 ANQGSEA.

CDR3 coding DNA: TGTGCCAGCAGCAATAGTTATTCGGGGGCCAACGTCCTGACTTTC. This codes for CASSNSYSGANVLTF. The chain is built from TRBV12-3 or TRBV12-4 and TRBJ2-6; D gene uncertain. The CDR3 is 15 amino acids. The V and J ends lost 6 bases and 4 bases respectively, with 13 bases between them.

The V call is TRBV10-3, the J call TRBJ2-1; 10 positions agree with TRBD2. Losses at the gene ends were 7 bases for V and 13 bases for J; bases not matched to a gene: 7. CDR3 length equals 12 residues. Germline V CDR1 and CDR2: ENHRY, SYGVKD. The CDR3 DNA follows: TGTGCCATCACCCACGGGACTAGCGTTCAGTTCTTC. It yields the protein CAITHGTSVQFF.

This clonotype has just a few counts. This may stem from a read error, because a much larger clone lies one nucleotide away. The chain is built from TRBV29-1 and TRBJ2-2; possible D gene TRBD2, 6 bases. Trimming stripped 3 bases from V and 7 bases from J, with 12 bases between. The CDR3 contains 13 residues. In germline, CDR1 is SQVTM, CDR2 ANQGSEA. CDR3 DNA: TGCAGCGTTGAGGCGGGGTACATCGGGGAGCTGTTTTTT. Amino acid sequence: CSVEAGYIGELFF.

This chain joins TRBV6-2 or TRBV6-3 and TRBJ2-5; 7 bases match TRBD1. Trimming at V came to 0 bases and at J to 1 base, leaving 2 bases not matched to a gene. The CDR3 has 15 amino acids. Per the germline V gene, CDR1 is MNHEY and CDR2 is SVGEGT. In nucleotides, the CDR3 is TGTGCCAGCAGTTACTCGGGACAGCCCCAAGAGACCCAGTACTTC. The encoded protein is CASSYSGQPQETQYF.

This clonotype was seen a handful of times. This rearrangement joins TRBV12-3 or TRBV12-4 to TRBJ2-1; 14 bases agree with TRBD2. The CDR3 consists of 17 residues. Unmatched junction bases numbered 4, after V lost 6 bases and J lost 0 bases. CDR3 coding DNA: TGTGCCAGCAGATTCGGGACTAGCGGGAGCTCCTACAATGAGCAGTTCTTC. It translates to CASRFGTSGSSYNEQFF.

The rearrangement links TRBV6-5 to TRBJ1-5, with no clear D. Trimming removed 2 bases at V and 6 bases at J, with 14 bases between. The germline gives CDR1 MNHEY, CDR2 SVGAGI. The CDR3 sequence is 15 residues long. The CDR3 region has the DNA TGTGCCAGCAGTTACGGTGTGACCCCGGGTCAGCCCCAGCATTTT. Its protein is CASSYGVTPGQPQHF.

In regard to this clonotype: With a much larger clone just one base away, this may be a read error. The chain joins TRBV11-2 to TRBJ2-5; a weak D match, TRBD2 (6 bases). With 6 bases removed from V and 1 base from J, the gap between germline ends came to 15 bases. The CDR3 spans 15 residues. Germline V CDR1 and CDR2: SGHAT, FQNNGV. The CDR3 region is CASRLRWGVQETQYF. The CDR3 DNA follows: TGTGCCAGCAGACTCAGGTGGGGGGTCCAAGAGACCCAGTACTTC.

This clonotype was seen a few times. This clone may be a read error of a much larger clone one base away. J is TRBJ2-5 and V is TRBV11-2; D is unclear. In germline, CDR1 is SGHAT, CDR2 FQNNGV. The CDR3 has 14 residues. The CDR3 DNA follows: TGTGCCAGCAGCTCGTCGGGTATAAAAGAGGCCCAGTACTTC. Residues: CASSSSGIKEAQYF.

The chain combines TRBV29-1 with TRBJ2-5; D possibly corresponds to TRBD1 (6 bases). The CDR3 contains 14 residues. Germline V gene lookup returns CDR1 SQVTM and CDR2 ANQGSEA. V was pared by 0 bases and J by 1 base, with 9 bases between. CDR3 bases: TGCAGCGTTGAAGAGCCGGACAGCCAAGAGACCCAGTACTTC. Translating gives CSVEEPDSQETQYF.

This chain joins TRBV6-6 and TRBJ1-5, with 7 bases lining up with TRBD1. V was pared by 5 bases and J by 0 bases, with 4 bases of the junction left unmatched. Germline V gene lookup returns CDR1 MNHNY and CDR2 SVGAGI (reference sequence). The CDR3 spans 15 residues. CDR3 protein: CASSGDRDSNQPQHF. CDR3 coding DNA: TGTGCCAGCAGTGGGGACAGAGATAGCAATCAGCCCCAGCATTTT.

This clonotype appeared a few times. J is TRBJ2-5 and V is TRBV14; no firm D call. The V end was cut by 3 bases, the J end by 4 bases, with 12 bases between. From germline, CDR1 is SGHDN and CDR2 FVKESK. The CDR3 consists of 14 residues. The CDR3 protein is CASSHQWAAETQYF. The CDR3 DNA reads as TGTGCCAGCAGCCACCAATGGGCGGCAGAGACCCAGTACTTC.

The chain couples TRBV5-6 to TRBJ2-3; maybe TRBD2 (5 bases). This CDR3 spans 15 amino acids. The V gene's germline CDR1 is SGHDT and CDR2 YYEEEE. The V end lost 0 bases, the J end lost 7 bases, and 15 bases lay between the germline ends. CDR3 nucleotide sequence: TGTGCCAGCAGCTTGGATCCCGGGAATACACATACGCAGTATTTT. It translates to CASSLDPGNTHTQYF.

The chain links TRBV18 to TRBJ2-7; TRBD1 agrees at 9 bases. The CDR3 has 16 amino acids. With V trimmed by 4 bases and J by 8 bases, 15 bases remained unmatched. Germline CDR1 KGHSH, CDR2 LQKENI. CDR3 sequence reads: CASSRRWDRVDHQQYF. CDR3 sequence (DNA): TGTGCCAGCTCACGGCGATGGGACAGGGTAGACCACCAGCAGTACTTC.

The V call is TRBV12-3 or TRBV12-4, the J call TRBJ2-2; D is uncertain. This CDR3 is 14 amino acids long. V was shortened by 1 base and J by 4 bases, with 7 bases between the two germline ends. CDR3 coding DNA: TGTGCCAGCAGTTTAGGGCAGATCACCGGGGAGCTGTTTTTT. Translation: CASSLGQITGELFF.

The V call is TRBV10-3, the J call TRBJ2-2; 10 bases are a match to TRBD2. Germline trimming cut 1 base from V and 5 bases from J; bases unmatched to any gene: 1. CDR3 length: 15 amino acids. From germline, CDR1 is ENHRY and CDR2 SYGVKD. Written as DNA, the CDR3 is TGTGCCATCAGTGAGTTGACTAGCGGGACCGGGGAGCTGTTTTTT. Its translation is CAISELTSGTGELFF.

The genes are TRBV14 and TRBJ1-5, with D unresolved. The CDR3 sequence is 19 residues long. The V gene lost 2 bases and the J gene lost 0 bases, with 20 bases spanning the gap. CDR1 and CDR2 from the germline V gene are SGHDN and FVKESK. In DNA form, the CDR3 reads TGTGCCAGCAGCCAACGGGGTTTGGATGGCAGATATAGCAATCAGCCCCAGCATTTT. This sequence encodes CASSQRGLDGRYSNQPQHF.

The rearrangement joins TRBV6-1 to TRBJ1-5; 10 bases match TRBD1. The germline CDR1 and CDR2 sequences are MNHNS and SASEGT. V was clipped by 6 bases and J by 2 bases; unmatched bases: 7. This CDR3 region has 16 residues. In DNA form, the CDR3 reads TGTGCCAGCAGACTCGGGACAGGGGTGGGCAATCAGCCCCAGCATTTT. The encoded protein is CASRLGTGVGNQPQHF.

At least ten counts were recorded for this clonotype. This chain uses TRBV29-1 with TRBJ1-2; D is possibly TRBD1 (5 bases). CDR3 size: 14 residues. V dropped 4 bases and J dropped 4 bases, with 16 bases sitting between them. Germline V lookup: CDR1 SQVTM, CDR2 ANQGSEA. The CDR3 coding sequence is TGCAGCGTTGTCCCCCAGGGCTTCCCCTATGGCTACACCTTC. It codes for CSVVPQGFPYGYTF.

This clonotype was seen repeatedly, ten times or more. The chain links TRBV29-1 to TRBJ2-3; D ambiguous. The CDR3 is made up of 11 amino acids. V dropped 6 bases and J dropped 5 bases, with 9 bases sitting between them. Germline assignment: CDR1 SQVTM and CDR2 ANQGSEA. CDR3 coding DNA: TGCAGCGTCATGGGCCAAGATACGCAGTATTTT. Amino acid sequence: CSVMGQDTQYF.

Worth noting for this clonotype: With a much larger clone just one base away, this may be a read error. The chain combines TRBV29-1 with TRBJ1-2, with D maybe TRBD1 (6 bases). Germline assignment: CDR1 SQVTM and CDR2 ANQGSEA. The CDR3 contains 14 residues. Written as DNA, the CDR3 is TGCAGGGTTCTCGCCGGGACACCTAACTATGGCTACACCTTC. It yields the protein CRVLAGTPNYGYTF. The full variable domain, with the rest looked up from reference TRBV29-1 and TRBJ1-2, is SAVISQKPSRDICQRGTSLTIQCQVDSQVTMMFWYRQQPGQSLTLIATANQGSEATYESGFVIDKFPISRPNLTFSTLTVSNMSPEDSSIYLCRVLAGTPNYGYTFGSGTRLTVV.